A selection of T cell receptor beta chains follows, all from one sample in a study of T cell responses to AZD1222 COVID-19 vaccine. Clones were read by immunoSEQ multiplex PCR, and TCRdb kept only the in-frame ones, dropping some. The top ten clones hold around 1.9% of a sample with 180,000 or so clones, about 93% of them seen once. The sequencing here drew on peripheral blood, taken 28 days after the second AZD1222 dose. These receptors were collected from an adult who received the AZD1222 COVID-19 vaccine. Each CDR3 is given with its conserved first and last residue. A D gene is named only where the DNA matches it firmly. Expanded clones get a size class; other rows say once, few or many, or leave the size out.

.	TRBV2	14	.	TRBJ1-4	CASSVGGIGLELFF	TGTGCCAGCAGTGTAGGAGGGATTGGTTTGGAACTGTTTTTT
TRBD1	TRBV7-9	15	.	TRBJ2-7	CASSPDRVHSYEQYF	TGTGCCAGCAGCCCGGACAGGGTTCATTCCTACGAGCAGTACTTC
TRBD2	TRBV30	11	.	TRBJ2-2	CAGGRSGELFF	TGTGCGGGAGGGCGGTCCGGGGAGCTGTTTTTT
TRBD1	TRBV2	14	.	TRBJ2-7	CASSFGTGDYEQYF	TGTGCCAGCAGCTTCGGGACAGGGGATTACGAGCAGTACTTC
.	TRBV29-1	12	.	TRBJ1-2	CSVEAGEDGYTF	TGCAGCGTTGAAGCAGGGGAGGATGGCTACACCTTC
TRBD1	TRBV7-3	17	.	TRBJ1-2	CASSLMGQGLNGYGYTF	TGTGCCAGCAGCTTAATGGGACAGGGTCTGAATGGTTATGGCTACACCTTC
.	TRBV6-5	15	.	TRBJ1-5	CASSYSGVSNQPQHF	TGTGCCAGCAGTTACTCAGGGGTTAGCAATCAGCCCCAGCATTTT
TRBD2	TRBV9	16	once	TRBJ2-7	CASSVGGSGGSYEQYF	TGTGCCAGCAGCGTAGGGGGTAGCGGGGGTTCCTACGAGCAGTACTTC
TRBD1	TRBV4-2	16	once	TRBJ2-3	CASSQDSGGITDTQYF	TGTGCCAGCAGCCAAGATTCAGGGGGCATCACAGATACGCAGTATTTT
TRBD2	TRBV28	13	.	TRBJ2-5	CASSLPRGGTQYF	TGTGCCAGCAGTCTCCCCCGGGGGGGGACCCAGTACTTC
.	TRBV6-2/TRBV6-3	16	.	TRBJ2-2	CASSSAGQKNTGELFF	TGTGCCAGCAGTTCCGCGGGACAGAAAAACACCGGGGAGCTGTTTTTT
.	TRBV7-9	15	.	TRBJ2-7	CASSNNGIGAYEQYF	TGTGCCAGCAGTAACAACGGGATCGGAGCCTACGAGCAGTACTTC
TRBD2	TRBV3-1/TRBV3-2	15	.	TRBJ2-7	CASSQAAGVGYEQYF	TGTGCCAGCAGCCAGGCAGCGGGAGTTGGCTACGAGCAGTACTTC
.	TRBV29-1	13	.	TRBJ1-1	CSVARGRNTEAFF	TGCAGCGTTGCCAGGGGAAGGAACACTGAAGCTTTCTTT
.	TRBV27	16	.	TRBJ2-2	CASSPLPPANTGELFF	TGTGCCAGCAGCCCCCTCCCGCCGGCGAACACCGGGGAGCTGTTTTTT
.	TRBV4-1	15	.	TRBJ1-2	CASSPPVGSTYGYTF	TGCGCCAGCAGCCCTCCCGTGGGATCCACCTATGGCTACACCTTC
TRBD1	TRBV11-3	16	.	TRBJ2-3	CASSLGGTGGKDTQYF	TGTGCCAGCAGCCTCGGCGGGACAGGGGGTAAAGATACGCAGTATTTT
.	TRBV5-1	16	.	TRBJ1-4	CASSLGGGTTNEKLFF	TGCGCCAGCAGCTTGGGTGGGGGAACAACTAATGAAAAACTGTTTTTT
.	TRBV12-3/TRBV12-4	12	.	TRBJ1-3	CASSNSGNTIYF	TGTGCCAGCAGTAACTCTGGAAACACCATATATTTT
.	TRBV6-5	13	.	TRBJ2-7	CASRGEWGYEQYF	TGTGCCAGCAGGGGTGAGTGGGGCTACGAGCAGTACTTC
.	TRBV4-1	14	.	TRBJ2-3	CASSQDGSTDTQYF	TGCGCCAGCAGCCAAGATGGGAGCACAGATACGCAGTATTTT
.	TRBV19	15	.	TRBJ1-3	CASTTFWDSGNTIYF	TGTGCCAGTACCACGTTCTGGGACTCTGGAAACACCATATATTTT
.	TRBV24-1	16	once	TRBJ1-1	CATSDFVRTQNTEAFF	TGTGCCACCAGTGATTTCGTTCGGACACAGAACACTGAAGCTTTCTTT
.	TRBV3-1/TRBV3-2	14	.	TRBJ1-2	CASSQEGTGGSYTF	TGTGCCAGCAGCCAAGAGGGAACCGGGGGTAGCTACACCTTC
TRBD2	TRBV7-3	17	once	TRBJ2-1	CASSRNSLAGVGDEQFF	TGTGCCAGCAGTCGGAACTCCCTAGCGGGAGTTGGCGATGAGCAGTTCTTC
.	TRBV3-1/TRBV3-2	15	once	TRBJ1-6	CASSQDAGSGSPLHF	TGTGCCAGCAGCCAAGATGCGGGGTCTGGATCACCCCTCCACTTT
.	TRBV6-5	14	.	TRBJ2-7	CASSYFHRDYEQYF	TGTGCCAGCAGTTACTTCCACAGGGACTACGAGCAGTACTTC
.	TRBV4-3	18	.	TRBJ1-2	CASSQVLGQGDLRYGYTF	TGCGCCAGCAGCCAAGTACTTGGGCAGGGTGACTTACGCTATGGCTACACCTTC
TRBD2	TRBV10-3	16	.	TRBJ2-7	CAISEFTSGRSYEQYF	TGTGCCATCAGTGAGTTCACTAGCGGGCGCTCCTACGAGCAGTACTTC
.	TRBV7-9	12	.	TRBJ2-7	CASSFWASEQYF	TGTGCCAGCAGCTTCTGGGCTAGCGAGCAGTACTTC
.	TRBV6-5	11	.	TRBJ1-2	CAGQLNYGYTF	TGTGCCGGACAGCTTAACTATGGCTACACCTTC
.	TRBV4-2	15	.	TRBJ1-4	CASSQVTATNEKLFF	TGTGCCAGCAGCCAAGTGACAGCAACTAATGAAAAACTGTTTTTT
.	TRBV12-3/TRBV12-4	13	.	TRBJ1-4	CASSLLNPEKLFF	TGTGCCAGCAGTTTATTAAATCCTGAAAAACTGTTTTTT
.	TRBV5-5	15	.	TRBJ1-4	CASSPGMGTNEKLFF	TGTGCCAGCAGCCCAGGGATGGGGACTAATGAAAAACTGTTTTTT
.	TRBV14	13	.	TRBJ2-5	CASSQDSWETQYF	TGTGCCAGCAGCCAAGACAGTTGGGAGACCCAGTACTTC
TRBD2	TRBV7-9	15	.	TRBJ2-3	CASSPGGGSTDTQYF	TGTGCCAGCAGCCCGGGGGGTGGCAGCACAGATACGCAGTATTTT
.	TRBV7-2	14	.	TRBJ1-5	CASSSGQIGQPQHF	TGTGCCAGCAGCTCCGGACAGATTGGCCAGCCCCAGCATTTT
TRBD2	TRBV9	19	once	TRBJ2-2	CASSVEVGESGGYTGELFF	TGTGCCAGCAGCGTAGAAGTTGGTGAGAGCGGGGGTTACACCGGGGAGCTGTTTTTT
.	TRBV15	15	.	TRBJ2-2	CATSQRRHYTGELFF	TGTGCCACCAGTCAGAGACGGCACTACACCGGGGAGCTGTTTTTT
.	TRBV4-1	16	.	TRBJ1-4	CASSQVLLRGDEKLFF	TGCGCCAGCAGCCAAGTCCTTCTTCGGGGGGATGAAAAACTGTTTTTT
TRBD1	TRBV11-2	14	once	TRBJ2-7	CASSSTDRAGEQYF	TGTGCCAGCAGCTCGACGGACAGGGCCGGCGAGCAGTACTTC
.	TRBV29-1	14	.	TRBJ2-4	CSVEDWGKTDIQYF	TGCAGCGTTGAAGATTGGGGGAAAACAGACATTCAGTACTTC
TRBD1	TRBV18	16	.	TRBJ1-4	CASSPGQGNRNEKLFF	TGTGCCAGCTCACCGGGACAGGGAAACCGGAATGAAAAACTGTTTTTT